The rows below give T cell receptor beta chains drawn from one sample of a study of T cell responses to AZD1222 COVID-19 vaccine. Measured with immunoSEQ multiplex PCR; TCRdb has only the in-frame clones, and not every one. The data hold 50,000 to 65,000 clones, with around 90% observed a single time. The sequencing here drew on peripheral blood, taken on day 0 of AZD1222 vaccination. The receptors derive from an adult in good health. The CDR3 runs from the conserved cysteine through the conserved F or W.

TRBJ1-1 TRBV19 CASSTQGINTEAFF
TRBJ1-3 TRBV7-9 CASSPLQGWGNTIYF
TRBJ2-1 TRBV5-5 CASSLYGGEQFF
TRBJ2-2 TRBV27 CASSYIRVNTGELFF
TRBJ1-4 TRBV6-1 CASSEARRGGSEKLFF
TRBJ1-1 TRBV5-4 CASSGFRTPAEEAFF
TRBJ1-2 TRBV7-3 CASSLIENYGYTF
TRBJ2-5 TRBV5-6 CASSLGLQETQYF
TRBJ2-5 TRBV28 CASSVQVFQETQYF
TRBJ1-3 TRBV12-5 CASEGSGNTIYF
TRBJ2-7 TRBV5-1 CASSPRAESSYEQYF
TRBJ1-2 TRBV19 CASTWTGNYGYTF
TRBJ2-7 TRBV15 CATSKDSQGYEQYF
TRBJ1-1 TRBV19 CASSPRGGGRTEAFF
TRBJ2-5 TRBV5-1 CASSLGTGERETQYF
TRBJ2-5 TRBV18 CASSPGTWETQYF
TRBJ1-1 TRBV5-8 CATFPMWGTEAFF
TRBJ1-1 TRBV12-3/TRBV12-4 CASSSDTEAFF
TRBJ1-2 TRBV7-9 CASSLEGTGGSYYGYTF
TRBJ1-4 TRBV5-1 CASSYRTATNEKLFF
TRBJ1-1 TRBV6-5 CASSYSAGDGTEAFF
TRBJ2-5 TRBV7-2 CASSFVRGETQYF
TRBJ1-4 TRBV18 CASSLGTGDEKLFF
TRBJ2-7 TRBV5-5 CASSPYVREGSYEQYF
TRBJ2-7 TRBV23-1 CASSHVRSVGQYF
TRBJ1-3 TRBV2 CASRGSGNTIYF
TRBJ1-1 TRBV5-4 CASSFWTGRTEAFF
TRBJ2-1 TRBV2 CASSTASTNSNEQFF
TRBJ1-1 TRBV7-9 CASSLLEVGTEAFF
TRBJ2-1 TRBV4-2 CASSSMTGGSYNEQFF
TRBJ1-1 TRBV25-1 CASSEGENTEAFF
TRBJ1-4 TRBV7-9 CASSLHGTNEKLFF
TRBJ1-5 TRBV6-5 CASSYSQVSNQPQHF
TRBJ2-3 TRBV5-4 CASSLEGGAGDTQYF
TRBJ2-2 TRBV11-2 CASNGQPGGGELFF
TRBJ2-7 TRBV19 CASSIGDPIYEQYF
TRBJ2-5 TRBV6-1 CASSETISGSTQYF
TRBJ1-5 TRBV4-1 CASSTRTGGDQPQHF
TRBJ1-4 TRBV6-1 CASSGVGGFSQLMTTMFF
TRBJ2-5 TRBV21-1 CASSKGGTQYF
TRBJ1-2 TRBV19 CASSIRSGIYGYTF
TRBJ1-6 TRBV19 CATADRINSPLHF
TRBJ1-2 TRBV12-3/TRBV12-4 CASSLGYYGYTF
TRBJ2-7 TRBV5-1 CASRMGQGAYEQYF
TRBJ2-3 TRBV24-1 CATSEPGTDTQYF
TRBJ2-2 TRBV10-1 CASPRGPDNTGELFF
TRBJ2-3 TRBV19 CASSILTSADTQYF
TRBJ2-5 TRBV7-2 CASSFLAGDQETQYF
TRBJ1-2 TRBV18 CASSTAGYYGYTF
TRBJ2-7 TRBV6-5 CASTAVGQIYEQYF